Listed below are T cell receptor beta chains from one sample, sequenced in a study of T cell repertoires in cytomegalovirus infection. For these receptors, no antigen is known. TCRdb reanalysed the reads using MiXCR and keeps one entry per CDR3 protein. The repertoire consists of 900,000 to 950,000 distinct CDR3 sequences, with around 30% occurring once and the leading ten covering around an eighth. Sequenced material: cultured CD8+ T cells from PBMCs, taken from culture after CMV antigen stimulation. Every receptor here comes from a human donor in good health (CMV status not recorded). Some clones in this sample may be carry-over from other donors' samples. Both conserved end residues are part of each CDR3. A D gene is named only where the DNA matches it firmly. Clone size is stated in some rows and not others, as once, few, many or a class when expanded.

d_gene: .; abundance: once; v_gene: TRBV11-2; j_gene: TRBJ1-4; len: 16; CDR3aa: CVNSLERTLVNEKLFF; CDR3nt: TGTGTCAACAGCTTAGAGAGGACACTGGTTAATGAAAAACTGTTTTTT
d_gene: .; abundance: .; v_gene: TRBV29-1; j_gene: TRBJ2-1; len: 11; CDR3aa: CSASYYNEQFF; CDR3nt: TGCAGCGCCTCATATTACAATGAGCAGTTCTTC
d_gene: .; abundance: .; v_gene: TRBV12-3/TRBV12-4; j_gene: TRBJ1-2; len: 13; CDR3aa: CASSLRSYEGYTF; CDR3nt: TGTGCCAGCAGTTTGAGGAGTTACGAGGGCTACACCTTC
d_gene: TRBD2; abundance: few; v_gene: TRBV7-2; j_gene: TRBJ2-3; len: 15; CDR3aa: CASTFSGTSTDTQYF; CDR3nt: TGTGCCAGCACCTTTAGCGGGACTTCCACAGATACGCAGTATTTT
d_gene: .; abundance: .; v_gene: TRBV5-1; j_gene: TRBJ1-1; len: 15; CDR3aa: CASSLRSSSNTEAFF; CDR3nt: TGCGCCAGCAGCTTAAGGAGCTCTTCGAACACTGAAGCTTTCTTT
d_gene: .; abundance: .; v_gene: TRBV19; j_gene: TRBJ1-1; len: 11; CDR3aa: CATRGGAEAFF; CDR3nt: TGTGCCACCCGGGGGGGGGCCGAAGCTTTCTTT
d_gene: .; abundance: .; v_gene: TRBV2; j_gene: TRBJ2-4; len: 15; CDR3aa: CASRHRPLAKNIQYF; CDR3nt: TGTGCCAGCAGACACAGGCCACTAGCCAAAAACATTCAGTACTTC
d_gene: TRBD1; abundance: few; v_gene: TRBV20-1; j_gene: TRBJ1-4; len: 18; CDR3aa: CSARDGRGQGMANEKLFF; CDR3nt: TGCAGTGCTAGAGATGGTAGGGGACAGGGGATGGCTAATGAAAAACTGTTTTTT
d_gene: .; abundance: few; v_gene: TRBV7-9; j_gene: TRBJ1-1; len: 14; CDR3aa: CASSRKEVVTEAFF; CDR3nt: TGTGCCAGCAGCCGAAAGGAGGTTGTCACTGAAGCTTTCTTT
d_gene: .; abundance: few; v_gene: TRBV7-9; j_gene: TRBJ2-5; len: 14; CDR3aa: CASSSPTQVETQYF; CDR3nt: TGTGCCAGCAGCTCCCCGACCCAAGTCGAGACCCAGTACTTC
d_gene: .; abundance: few; v_gene: TRBV12-3/TRBV12-4; j_gene: TRBJ2-3; len: 12; CDR3aa: CASRDIPDTQYF; CDR3nt: TGTGCCAGCAGAGATATACCAGATACGCAGTATTTT
d_gene: .; abundance: few; v_gene: TRBV5-8; j_gene: TRBJ2-5; len: 16; CDR3aa: CASSLEKGFIGETQYF; CDR3nt: TGTGCCAGCAGCTTGGAAAAGGGGTTCATCGGGGAGACCCAGTACTTC
d_gene: TRBD1; abundance: .; v_gene: TRBV5-4; j_gene: TRBJ2-3; len: 21; CDR3aa: CASSGPGTGSFLLRPMDTQYF; CDR3nt: TGTGCCAGCAGCGGGCCCGGGACAGGCTCATTTCTGCTACGACCAATGGATACGCAGTATTTT
d_gene: TRBD1; abundance: few; v_gene: TRBV6-5; j_gene: TRBJ1-1; len: 15; CDR3aa: CASRTRGRRDSEAFF; CDR3nt: TGTGCCAGCAGGACCAGGGGGCGCAGGGATAGTGAAGCTTTCTTT
d_gene: .; abundance: .; v_gene: TRBV6-6; j_gene: TRBJ2-3; len: 14; CDR3aa: CASSYIGAKDTQYF; CDR3nt: TGTGCCAGCAGTTACATAGGGGCGAAAGATACGCAGTATTTT
d_gene: .; abundance: few; v_gene: TRBV5-4; j_gene: TRBJ1-6; len: 18; CDR3aa: CASSGRGWDNSYNSPLHF; CDR3nt: TGTGCCAGCAGCGGCCGGGGCTGGGATAACTCCTATAATTCACCCCTCCACTTT
d_gene: .; abundance: .; v_gene: TRBV4-1; j_gene: TRBJ2-2; len: 17; CDR3aa: CASSQDRSGLNTGELFF; CDR3nt: TGCGCCAGCAGCCAAGATCGATCCGGCCTTAACACCGGGGAGCTGTTTTTT
d_gene: TRBD1; abundance: few; v_gene: TRBV10-3; j_gene: TRBJ1-1; len: 18; CDR3aa: CAISEQTGGRRVNTEAFF; CDR3nt: TGTGCCATCAGTGAGCAAACAGGGGGCCGGAGGGTGAACACTGAAGCTTTCTTT
d_gene: TRBD2; abundance: many; v_gene: TRBV6-1; j_gene: TRBJ2-5; len: 15; CDR3aa: CASSLAGGPGETQYF; CDR3nt: TGTGCCAGCAGTTTAGCGGGGGGGCCAGGAGAGACCCAGTACTTC
d_gene: .; abundance: .; v_gene: TRBV5-4; j_gene: TRBJ2-1; len: 12; CDR3aa: CASTSRDNEQFF; CDR3nt: TGTGCCAGCACCTCCCGGGACAATGAGCAGTTCTTC
d_gene: .; abundance: few; v_gene: TRBV2; j_gene: TRBJ1-6; len: 15; CDR3aa: CASLITGPGGSPLHF; CDR3nt: TGTGCCAGTCTGATCACCGGGCCTGGAGGTTCACCCCTCCACTTT
d_gene: .; abundance: .; v_gene: TRBV2; j_gene: TRBJ1-4; len: 10; CDR3aa: CASSNRDYRF; CDR3nt: TGTGCCAGCAGCAACCGGGACTACCGTTTT
d_gene: .; abundance: .; v_gene: TRBV4-3; j_gene: TRBJ2-6; len: 15; CDR3aa: CASSPESSGANVLTF; CDR3nt: TGCGCCAGCAGTCCTGAGAGCTCTGGGGCCAACGTCCTGACTTTC
d_gene: .; abundance: many; v_gene: TRBV7-2; j_gene: TRBJ1-3; len: 15; CDR3aa: CASSPGGRTGNTIYF; CDR3nt: TGTGCCAGCAGCCCCGGGGGGAGGACTGGAAACACCATATATTTT
d_gene: TRBD2; abundance: few; v_gene: TRBV9; j_gene: TRBJ2-1; len: 16; CDR3aa: CASSVVERGNYNEQFF; CDR3nt: TGTGCCAGCAGCGTAGTTGAGCGGGGGAACTACAATGAGCAGTTCTTC
d_gene: .; abundance: many; v_gene: TRBV7-2; j_gene: TRBJ1-5; len: 17; CDR3aa: CASSLALTDKSNQPQHF; CDR3nt: TGTGCCAGCAGCTTAGCCCTGACAGACAAGAGCAATCAGCCCCAGCATTTT
d_gene: .; abundance: few; v_gene: TRBV5-4; j_gene: TRBJ2-6; len: 15; CDR3aa: CASSLVGVGANVLTF; CDR3nt: TGTGCCAGCAGCTTGGTGGGTGTAGGGGCCAACGTCCTGACTTTC
d_gene: TRBD1; abundance: .; v_gene: TRBV19; j_gene: TRBJ2-2; len: 15; CDR3aa: CASSNGQGNTGELFF; CDR3nt: TGTGCCAGTAGTAACGGACAGGGGAACACCGGGGAGCTGTTTTTT
d_gene: .; abundance: .; v_gene: TRBV7-6; j_gene: TRBJ2-6; len: 17; CDR3aa: CVSSEVGGLSGANVLTF; CDR3nt: TGTGTCAGCAGCGAAGTCGGGGGCCTCTCTGGGGCCAACGTCCTGACTTTC
d_gene: TRBD2; abundance: many; v_gene: TRBV7-2; j_gene: TRBJ2-1; len: 15; CDR3aa: CASSPLGGAYNEQFF; CDR3nt: TGTGCCAGCAGCCCCCTGGGGGGGGCCTACAATGAGCAGTTCTTC
d_gene: .; abundance: .; v_gene: TRBV13; j_gene: TRBJ2-3; len: 12; CDR3aa: CASSYGEDTQYF; CDR3nt: TGTGCCAGCAGCTACGGGGAGGATACGCAGTATTTT
d_gene: TRBD1; abundance: .; v_gene: TRBV6-6; j_gene: TRBJ1-5; len: 19; CDR3aa: CASSLVPLTGPPSNQPQHF; CDR3nt: TGTGCCAGCAGTCTCGTCCCCTTGACAGGGCCTCCAAGCAATCAGCCCCAGCATTTT
d_gene: TRBD1; abundance: many; v_gene: TRBV10-3; j_gene: TRBJ1-1; len: 18; CDR3aa: CAISESVGTGNMNTEAFF; CDR3nt: TGTGCCATCAGTGAGTCTGTAGGGACAGGTAACATGAACACTGAAGCTTTCTTT
d_gene: .; abundance: .; v_gene: TRBV4-1; j_gene: TRBJ2-5; len: 16; CDR3aa: CASSHPVLPAGETQYF; CDR3nt: TGCGCCAGCAGCCATCCGGTCCTACCCGCGGGAGAGACCCAGTACTTC
d_gene: .; abundance: .; v_gene: TRBV2; j_gene: TRBJ1-5; len: 15; CDR3aa: CASSDEAAYNQPQHF; CDR3nt: TGTGCCAGCAGTGATGAGGCAGCCTACAATCAGCCCCAGCATTTT
d_gene: TRBD2; abundance: few; v_gene: TRBV28; j_gene: TRBJ2-3; len: 18; CDR3aa: CASSLSLPTSGGTDTQYF; CDR3nt: TGTGCCAGCAGTTTATCCCTCCCAACTAGCGGGGGCACAGATACGCAGTATTTT
d_gene: TRBD1; abundance: few; v_gene: TRBV27; j_gene: TRBJ2-1; len: 15; CDR3aa: CASSWGQGAYNEQFF; CDR3nt: TGTGCCAGCAGTTGGGGACAGGGGGCCTACAATGAGCAGTTCTTC
d_gene: TRBD2; abundance: .; v_gene: TRBV19; j_gene: TRBJ2-5; len: 16; CDR3aa: CASSIVSSGGQETQYF; CDR3nt: TGTGCCAGTAGTATAGTTTCTAGCGGGGGCCAAGAGACCCAGTACTTC
d_gene: TRBD1; abundance: many; v_gene: TRBV12-3/TRBV12-4; j_gene: TRBJ1-5; len: 15; CDR3aa: CASSSLGTAHQPQHF; CDR3nt: TGTGCCAGCAGTTCCCTCGGGACAGCCCATCAGCCCCAGCATTTT
d_gene: .; abundance: .; v_gene: TRBV2; j_gene: TRBJ2-7; len: 15; CDR3aa: CASSIDREGNYEQYF; CDR3nt: TGTGCCAGCAGTATTGACAGGGAGGGAAACTACGAGCAGTACTTC
d_gene: .; abundance: .; v_gene: TRBV12-3/TRBV12-4; j_gene: TRBJ1-4; len: 18; CDR3aa: CASSHEGTGSRTNEKLFF; CDR3nt: TGTGCCAGCAGCCACGAGGGTACCGGGAGTCGAACTAATGAAAAACTGTTTTTT
d_gene: .; abundance: .; v_gene: TRBV7-9; j_gene: TRBJ2-3; len: 12; CDR3aa: CASSSQSFTQYF; CDR3nt: TGTGCCAGCAGCTCCCAGTCCTTCACGCAGTATTTT
d_gene: TRBD1; abundance: .; v_gene: TRBV6-2/TRBV6-3; j_gene: TRBJ1-2; len: 14; CDR3aa: CASDAGQGIVGYTF; CDR3nt: TGTGCCAGCGACGCGGGACAGGGGATCGTGGGCTACACCTTC
d_gene: .; abundance: .; v_gene: TRBV28; j_gene: TRBJ1-1; len: 13; CDR3aa: CASSTLRGTEAFF; CDR3nt: TGTGCCAGCAGTACACTCCGGGGCACTGAAGCTTTCTTT
d_gene: .; abundance: few; v_gene: TRBV6-2/TRBV6-3; j_gene: TRBJ1-1; len: 16; CDR3aa: CASSILGRSTREEAFF; CDR3nt: TGTGCCAGCAGTATTCTCGGACGGTCGACGAGAGAAGAAGCTTTCTTT
d_gene: .; abundance: many; v_gene: TRBV7-2; j_gene: TRBJ2-3; len: 14; CDR3aa: CASSLWDNTDTQYF; CDR3nt: TGTGCCAGCAGCCTTTGGGACAACACAGATACGCAGTATTTT
d_gene: TRBD2; abundance: .; v_gene: TRBV6-2/TRBV6-3; j_gene: TRBJ2-3; len: 14; CDR3aa: CASIRGGATDTQYF; CDR3nt: TGTGCCAGCATACGGGGAGGGGCCACAGATACGCAGTATTTT
d_gene: TRBD1; abundance: few; v_gene: TRBV27; j_gene: TRBJ2-7; len: 16; CDR3aa: CASSLSGGDRDYEQYF; CDR3nt: TGTGCCAGCAGTTTATCGGGGGGGGACAGGGACTACGAGCAGTACTTC
d_gene: .; abundance: few; v_gene: TRBV4-2; j_gene: TRBJ1-4; len: 16; CDR3aa: CASSQVAVPDNEKLFF; CDR3nt: TGTGCCAGCAGCCAAGTTGCGGTCCCAGATAATGAAAAACTGTTTTTT
d_gene: .; abundance: .; v_gene: TRBV19; j_gene: TRBJ1-1; len: 14; CDR3aa: CASSLLGAGTVAFF; CDR3nt: TGTGCCAGTAGTCTCTTGGGGGCAGGGACTGTAGCTTTCTTT
d_gene: TRBD1; abundance: .; v_gene: TRBV7-6; j_gene: TRBJ1-5; len: 14; CDR3aa: CASSAGTGFQPQHF; CDR3nt: TGTGCCAGCAGCGCCGGGACAGGGTTCCAGCCCCAGCATTTT
d_gene: .; abundance: .; v_gene: TRBV7-9; j_gene: TRBJ1-1; len: 12; CDR3aa: CASSGRVSEAFF; CDR3nt: TGTGCCAGCAGCGGCAGGGTTTCTGAAGCTTTCTTT
d_gene: .; abundance: few; v_gene: TRBV4-1; j_gene: TRBJ2-7; len: 15; CDR3aa: CASSSLDKLTYEQYF; CDR3nt: TGCGCCAGCAGCTCACTGGACAAGTTAACCTACGAGCAGTACTTC
d_gene: .; abundance: .; v_gene: TRBV10-3; j_gene: TRBJ1-6; len: 15; CDR3aa: CAISESTGADSPLHF; CDR3nt: TGTGCCATCAGTGAGTCGACCGGGGCGGATTCACCCCTCCACTTT
d_gene: .; abundance: few; v_gene: TRBV12-3/TRBV12-4; j_gene: TRBJ2-3; len: 14; CDR3aa: CASSLGVQTDTQYF; CDR3nt: TGTGCCAGCAGTTTAGGAGTTCAGACAGATACGCAGTATTTT
d_gene: .; abundance: few; v_gene: TRBV28; j_gene: TRBJ1-4; len: 18; CDR3aa: CDSSLSIPSGATNEKLFF; CDR3nt: TGTGACAGCAGTTTATCCATCCCTTCTGGAGCAACTAATGAAAAACTGTTTTTT
d_gene: TRBD1; abundance: many; v_gene: TRBV7-8; j_gene: TRBJ2-4; len: 14; CDR3aa: CASSPGTGGIIQYF; CDR3nt: TGTGCCAGCAGTCCCGGGACAGGGGGAATCATTCAGTACTTC